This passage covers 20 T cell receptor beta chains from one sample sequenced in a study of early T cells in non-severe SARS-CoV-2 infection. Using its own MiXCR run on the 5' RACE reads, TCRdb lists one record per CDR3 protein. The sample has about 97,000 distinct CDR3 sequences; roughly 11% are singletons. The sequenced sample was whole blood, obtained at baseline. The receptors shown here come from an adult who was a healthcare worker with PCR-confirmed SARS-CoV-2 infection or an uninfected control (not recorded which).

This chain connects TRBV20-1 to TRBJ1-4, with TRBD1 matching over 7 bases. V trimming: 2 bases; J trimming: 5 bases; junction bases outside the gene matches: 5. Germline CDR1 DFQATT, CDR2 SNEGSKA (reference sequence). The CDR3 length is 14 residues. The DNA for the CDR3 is TGCAGTGCTAGATCTGCAGGGGGGAATGAAAAACTGTTTTTT. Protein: CSARSAGGNEKLFF.

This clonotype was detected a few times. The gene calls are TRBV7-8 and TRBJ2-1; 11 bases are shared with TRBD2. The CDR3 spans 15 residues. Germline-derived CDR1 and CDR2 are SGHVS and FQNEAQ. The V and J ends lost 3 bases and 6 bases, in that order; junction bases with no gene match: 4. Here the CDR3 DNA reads TGTGCCAGCAGCTTGAGACTAGCGGGACGCAATGAGCAGTTCTTC. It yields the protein CASSLRLAGRNEQFF.

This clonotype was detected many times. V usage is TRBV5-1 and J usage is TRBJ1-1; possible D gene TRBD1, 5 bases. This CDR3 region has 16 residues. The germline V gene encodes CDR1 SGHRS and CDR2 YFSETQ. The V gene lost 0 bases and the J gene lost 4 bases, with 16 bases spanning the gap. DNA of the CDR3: TGCGCCAGCAGCTTGGAGGCCGGGGATGGGGGCACTGAAGCTTTCTTT. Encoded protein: CASSLEAGDGGTEAFF.

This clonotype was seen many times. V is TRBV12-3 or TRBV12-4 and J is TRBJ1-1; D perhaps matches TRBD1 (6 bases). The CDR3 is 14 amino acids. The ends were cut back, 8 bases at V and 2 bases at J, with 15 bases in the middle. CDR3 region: CASHPWTANTEAFF. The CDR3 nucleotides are TGTGCCAGCCATCCTTGGACAGCTAACACTGAAGCTTTCTTT.

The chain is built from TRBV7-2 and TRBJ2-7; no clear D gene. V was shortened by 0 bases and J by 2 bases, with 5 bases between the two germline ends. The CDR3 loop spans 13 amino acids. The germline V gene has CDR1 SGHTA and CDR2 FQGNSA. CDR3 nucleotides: TGTGCCAGCAGCTTAGCCGGCCCCTACGAGCAGTACTTC. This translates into CASSLAGPYEQYF.

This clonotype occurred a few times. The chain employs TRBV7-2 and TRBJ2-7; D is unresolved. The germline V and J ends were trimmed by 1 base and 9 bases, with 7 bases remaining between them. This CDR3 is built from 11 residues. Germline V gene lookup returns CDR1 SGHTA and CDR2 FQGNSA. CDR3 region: CASSLGQWQYF. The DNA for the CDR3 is TGTGCCAGCAGCTTAGGTCAGTGGCAGTACTTC.

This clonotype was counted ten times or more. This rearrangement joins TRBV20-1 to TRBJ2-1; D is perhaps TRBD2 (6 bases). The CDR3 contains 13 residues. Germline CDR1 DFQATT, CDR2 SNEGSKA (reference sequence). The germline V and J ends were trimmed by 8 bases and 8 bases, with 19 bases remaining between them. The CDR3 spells CSTGGTAGDEQFF. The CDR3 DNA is TGCAGTACAGGCGGGACGGCCGGCGATGAGCAGTTCTTC.

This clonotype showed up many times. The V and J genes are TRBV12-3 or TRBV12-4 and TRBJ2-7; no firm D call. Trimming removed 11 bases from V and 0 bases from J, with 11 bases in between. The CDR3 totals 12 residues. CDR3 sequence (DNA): TGTGCCTCCAAAGATTACTCCTACGAGCAGTACTTC. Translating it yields CASKDYSYEQYF.

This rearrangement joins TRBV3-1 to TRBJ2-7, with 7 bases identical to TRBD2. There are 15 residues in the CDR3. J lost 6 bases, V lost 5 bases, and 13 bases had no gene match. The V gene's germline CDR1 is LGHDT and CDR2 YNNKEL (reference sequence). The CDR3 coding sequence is TGTGCCAGCAGCTATTTGGGGAGTTCGGGAGGCGAGCAGTACTTC. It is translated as CASSYLGSSGGEQYF.

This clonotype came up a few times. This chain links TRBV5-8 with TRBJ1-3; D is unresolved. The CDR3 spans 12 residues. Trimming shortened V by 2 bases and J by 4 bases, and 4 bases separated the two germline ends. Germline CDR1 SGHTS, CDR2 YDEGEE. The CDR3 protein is CASSLWGNTIYF. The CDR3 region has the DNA TGTGCCAGCAGCTTATGGGGAAACACCATATATTTT. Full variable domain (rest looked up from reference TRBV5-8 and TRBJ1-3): EAGVTQSPTHLIKTRGQQATLRCSPISGHTSVYWYQQALGLGLQFLLWYDEGEERNRGNFPPRFSGRQFPNYSSELNVNALELEDSALYLCASSLWGNTIYFGEGSWLTVV.

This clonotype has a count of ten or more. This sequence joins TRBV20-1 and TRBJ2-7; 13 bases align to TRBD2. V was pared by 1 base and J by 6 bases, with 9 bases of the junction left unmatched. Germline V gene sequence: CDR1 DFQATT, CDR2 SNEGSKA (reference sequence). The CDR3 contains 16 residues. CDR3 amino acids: CSARGALAGGPVEQYF. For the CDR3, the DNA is TGCAGTGCTAGAGGCGCACTAGCGGGAGGGCCCGTCGAGCAGTACTTC.

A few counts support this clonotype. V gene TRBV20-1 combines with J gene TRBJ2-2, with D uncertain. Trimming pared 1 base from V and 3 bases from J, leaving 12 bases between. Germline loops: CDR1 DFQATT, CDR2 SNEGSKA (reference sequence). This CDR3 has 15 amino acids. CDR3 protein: CSARGAETHTGELFF. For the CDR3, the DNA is TGCAGTGCTAGAGGGGCCGAGACCCACACCGGGGAGCTGTTTTTT.

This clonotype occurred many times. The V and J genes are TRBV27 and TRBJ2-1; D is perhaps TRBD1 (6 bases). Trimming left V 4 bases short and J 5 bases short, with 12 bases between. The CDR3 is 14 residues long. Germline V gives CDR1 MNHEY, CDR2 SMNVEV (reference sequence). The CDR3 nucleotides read TGTGCCAGCAGTTCAGGGGTTGACGACAATGAGCAGTTCTTC. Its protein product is CASSSGVDDNEQFF.

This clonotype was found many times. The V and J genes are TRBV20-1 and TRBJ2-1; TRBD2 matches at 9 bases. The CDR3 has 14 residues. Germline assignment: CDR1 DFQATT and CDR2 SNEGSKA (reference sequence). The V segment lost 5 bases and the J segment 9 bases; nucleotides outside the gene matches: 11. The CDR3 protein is CSAAVTSGIFEQFF. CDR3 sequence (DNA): TGCAGTGCTGCCGTGACTAGCGGTATATTTGAGCAGTTCTTC.

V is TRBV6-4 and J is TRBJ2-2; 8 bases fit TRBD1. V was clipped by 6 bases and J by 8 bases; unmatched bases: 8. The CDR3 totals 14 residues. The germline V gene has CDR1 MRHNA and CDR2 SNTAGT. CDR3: CASSPTGERGELFF. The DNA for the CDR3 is TGTGCCAGCAGCCCGACAGGGGAGAGGGGGGAGCTGTTTTTT.

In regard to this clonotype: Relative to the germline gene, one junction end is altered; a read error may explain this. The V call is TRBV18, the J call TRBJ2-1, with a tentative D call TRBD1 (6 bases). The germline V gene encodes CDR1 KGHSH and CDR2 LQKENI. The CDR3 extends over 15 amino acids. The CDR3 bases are TGTGCCAGCTCACCACCAACCAGGGGTAACAACGAGCAGTTCTTC. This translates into CASSPPTRGNNEQFF.

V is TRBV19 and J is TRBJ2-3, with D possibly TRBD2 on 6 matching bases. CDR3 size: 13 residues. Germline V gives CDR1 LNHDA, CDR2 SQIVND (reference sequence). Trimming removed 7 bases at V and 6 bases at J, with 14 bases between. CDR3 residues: CASTTYGGDTQYF. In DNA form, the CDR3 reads TGTGCCAGTACGACTTATGGGGGGGATACGCAGTATTTT.

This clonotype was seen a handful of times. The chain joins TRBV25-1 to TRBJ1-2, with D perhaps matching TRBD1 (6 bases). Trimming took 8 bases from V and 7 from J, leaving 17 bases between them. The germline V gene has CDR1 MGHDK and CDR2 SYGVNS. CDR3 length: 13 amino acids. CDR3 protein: CASSKPDRCGYTF. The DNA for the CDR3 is TGTGCCAGCTCCAAGCCCGACAGGTGTGGCTACACCTTC.

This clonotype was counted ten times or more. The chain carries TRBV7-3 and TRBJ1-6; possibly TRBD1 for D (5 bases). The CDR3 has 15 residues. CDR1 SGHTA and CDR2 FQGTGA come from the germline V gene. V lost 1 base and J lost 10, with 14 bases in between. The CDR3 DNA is TGTGCCAGCAGCTTAAATGGCAGGGAACGATCACCCCTCCACTTT. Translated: CASSLNGRERSPLHF.

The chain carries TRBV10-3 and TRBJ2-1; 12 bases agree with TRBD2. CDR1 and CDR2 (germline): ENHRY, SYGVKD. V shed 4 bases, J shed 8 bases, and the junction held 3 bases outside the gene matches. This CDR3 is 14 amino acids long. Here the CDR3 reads CAISGTSGIDEQFF. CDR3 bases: TGTGCCATCAGTGGGACTAGCGGGATCGATGAGCAGTTCTTC.